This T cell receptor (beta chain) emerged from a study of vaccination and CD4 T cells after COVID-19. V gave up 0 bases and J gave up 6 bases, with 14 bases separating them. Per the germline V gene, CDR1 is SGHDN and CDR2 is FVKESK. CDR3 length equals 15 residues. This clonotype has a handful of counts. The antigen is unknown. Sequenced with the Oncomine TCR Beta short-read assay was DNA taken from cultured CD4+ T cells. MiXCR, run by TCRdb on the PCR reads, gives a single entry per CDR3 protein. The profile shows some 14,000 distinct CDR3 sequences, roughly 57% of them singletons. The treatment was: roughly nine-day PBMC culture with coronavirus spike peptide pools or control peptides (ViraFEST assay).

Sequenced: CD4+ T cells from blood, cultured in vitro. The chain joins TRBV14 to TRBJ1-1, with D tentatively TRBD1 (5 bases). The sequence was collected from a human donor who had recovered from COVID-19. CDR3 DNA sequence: TGTGCCAGCAGCCAAGATGGTCGGGGGGACGCTGAAGCTTTCTTT. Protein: CASSQDGRGDAEAFF. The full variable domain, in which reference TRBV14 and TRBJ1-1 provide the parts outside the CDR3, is EAGVTQFPSHSVIEKGQTVTLRCDPISGHDNLYWYRRVMGKEIKFLLHFVKESKQDESGMPNNRFLAERTGGTYSTLKVQPAELEDSGVYFCASSQDGRGDAEAFFGQGTRLTVV.